Each of the 18 T cell receptor beta chains below was sequenced from the same sample in a study of blood T cell repertoires in COVID-19. The repertoire was sequenced with immunoSEQ multiplex PCR; TCRdb's copy has only in-frame clones and lacks some. The sample holds about 75,000 clones; roughly 89% are singletons and the top ten take roughly 7%. The sequencing sample was made of peripheral blood. These receptors were taken from a woman between 45 and 60 years old with acute or convalescent COVID-19.

The V call is TRBV19, the J call TRBJ1-5; TRBD1 might be the D (6 bases). Between the trimmed V and J ends, which lost 8 bases and 0 bases, there was a span of 14 bases. The CDR3 totals 15 residues. The germline V gene encodes CDR1 LNHDA and CDR2 SQIVND (reference sequence). The CDR3 region is CASLDSPYSNQPQHF. The CDR3 nucleotides read TGTGCCAGTCTGGACAGCCCGTATAGCAATCAGCCCCAGCATTTT.

V is TRBV2 and J is TRBJ1-3; D gene unclear. The V gene lost 3 bases and the J gene lost 1 base, with 10 bases spanning the gap. CDR1 SNHLY and CDR2 FYNNEI come from the germline V gene. The CDR3 runs to 15 residues. DNA of the CDR3: TGTGCCAGCAGTGAGGGAGGAGCTTCTGGAAACACCATATATTTT. Amino acids: CASSEGGASGNTIYF.

The V and J genes are TRBV30 and TRBJ2-3; D possibly corresponds to TRBD2 (5 bases). V dropped 0 bases and J dropped 0 bases, with 7 bases sitting between them. The CDR3 totals 14 residues. Germline loops: CDR1 GTSNPN, CDR2 SVGIG (reference sequence). The CDR3 region is CAWSVGGSTDTQYF. The CDR3 coding sequence is TGTGCCTGGAGTGTAGGAGGAAGCACAGATACGCAGTATTTT. The full variable domain, rest sourced from reference TRBV30 and TRBJ2-3, is SQTIHQWPATLVQPVGSPLSLECTVEGTSNPNLYWYRQAAGRGLQLLFYSVGIGQISSEVPQNLSASRPQDRQFILSSKKLLLSDSGFYLCAWSVGGSTDTQYFGPGTRLTVL.

The chain joins TRBV28 to TRBJ1-1; TRBD1 matches at 7 bases. V shed 5 bases and J 5 bases; nucleotides not matched to a gene: 5. The germline CDR1 and CDR2 sequences are MDHEN and SYDVKM. The CDR3 has 13 residues. The CDR3 region has the DNA TGTGCCAGCAGTGTCCTACAGGGGACTGAAGCTTTCTTT. Its protein is CASSVLQGTEAFF.

J is TRBJ1-5 and V is TRBV6-5; TRBD1 aligns across 7 bases. Unmatched junction bases numbered 10, after V lost 8 bases and J lost 3 bases. This CDR3 has 15 residues. The germline V gene encodes CDR1 MNHEY and CDR2 SVGAGI. CDR3 sequence: CASDGGQQANQPQHF. CDR3 nucleotides: TGTGCCAGCGATGGGGGACAGCAAGCCAATCAGCCCCAGCATTTT.

CDR3 nucleotide sequence: TGCAGCGTTGAAAGTAGCCTGAGACAGGGGGACTATGGCTACACCTTC. It translates to CSVESSLRQGDYGYTF. The rearrangement uses TRBV29-1 and TRBJ1-2; TRBD1 matches 9 bases. Germline-derived CDR1 and CDR2 are SQVTM and ANQGSEA. This CDR3 spans 16 amino acids. The V and J ends lost 2 bases and 3 bases, in that order; junction bases with no gene match: 10.

The J gene is TRBJ2-2, the V gene TRBV5-1; TRBD1 is a possible D gene (6 bases). V lost 0 bases, J lost 4 bases, and 13 bases lay in between. CDR3 length: 16 amino acids. Germline V gene sequence: CDR1 SGHRS, CDR2 YFSETQ. CDR3 in DNA: TGCGCCAGCAGCTTGGCTCAGGGGTTATCCACCGGGGAGCTGTTTTTT. Its protein is CASSLAQGLSTGELFF.

V is TRBV19 and J is TRBJ1-5, with TRBD1 as a possible D gene (5 bases). Between the trimmed V and J ends, which lost 4 bases and 1 base, there was a span of 8 bases. Germline CDR1 and CDR2: LNHDA and SQIVND (reference sequence). CDR3 length: 14 residues. CDR3 loop: CASSTGGSNQPQHF. In DNA, the CDR3 is TGTGCCAGTAGTACCGGGGGAAGCAATCAGCCCCAGCATTTT.

This chain uses TRBV5-6 with TRBJ1-6; the match to TRBD1 covers 9 bases. Unmatched junction bases numbered 14, after V lost 1 base and J lost 9 bases. Per the germline V gene, CDR1 is SGHDT and CDR2 is YYEEEE. This CDR3 has 18 amino acids. The CDR3 loop reads CASSLIPGQGMLGSPLHF. The DNA for the CDR3 is TGTGCCAGCAGCTTGATCCCGGGACAGGGTATGCTCGGTTCACCCCTCCACTTT.

This clone was found once. The chain links TRBV2 to TRBJ2-3; 8 bases match TRBD1. CDR1 and CDR2 from the germline V gene are SNHLY and FYNNEI. The CDR3 spans 15 residues. With V trimmed by 1 base and J by 2 bases, 2 bases remained unmatched. The CDR3 here is CASSEEQGVTDTQYF. CDR3 coding DNA: TGTGCCAGCAGTGAAGAACAGGGGGTCACAGATACGCAGTATTTT. The full variable domain, completed using reference TRBV2 and TRBJ2-3, is EPEVTQTPSHQVTQMGQEVILRCVPISNHLYFYWYRQILGQKVEFLVSFYNNEISEKSEIFDDQFSVERPDGSNFTLKIRSTKLEDSAMYFCASSEEQGVTDTQYFGPGTRLTVL.

The DNA for the CDR3 is TGTGCCAGCTCACCACCATCAGGGTTTAGTGAAGCTTTCTTT. Translated: CASSPPSGFSEAFF. The chain is built from TRBV18 and TRBJ1-1, with D perhaps TRBD1 (5 bases). V dropped 0 bases and J dropped 7 bases, with 12 bases sitting between them. Germline assignment: CDR1 KGHSH and CDR2 LQKENI. The CDR3 covers 14 residues.

In DNA, the CDR3 is TGCGCCAGCAGCCCCGGACAGGGGGATCAGCCCCAGCATTTT. Amino acid sequence: CASSPGQGDQPQHF. The chain couples TRBV5-1 to TRBJ1-5; TRBD1 matches 10 bases. The V gene end was trimmed by 4 bases and the J gene end by 5 bases; junction bases not matched to a gene: 3. CDR3 length: 14 residues. From germline, CDR1 is SGHRS and CDR2 YFSETQ.

The chain recombines TRBV4-3 with TRBJ2-5; TRBD2 agrees at 11 bases. V was pared by 4 bases and J by 4 bases, with 5 bases of the junction left unmatched. The CDR3 has 15 residues. Germline CDR1 is LGHNA and CDR2 is YSLEER. Here the CDR3 reads CASSRDGLAGETQYF. The CDR3 nucleotides are TGCGCCAGCAGCCGTGACGGACTAGCGGGAGAGACCCAGTACTTC.

The chain couples TRBV5-1 to TRBJ2-7; 9 bases fit TRBD2. Trimming at V came to 0 bases and at J to 2 bases, leaving 6 bases not matched to a gene. The CDR3 has 16 residues. The germline V gene has CDR1 SGHRS and CDR2 YFSETQ. CDR3 amino acids: CASSLVVSGSAYEQYF. CDR3 nucleotides: TGCGCCAGCAGCTTGGTGGTTAGCGGGAGTGCCTACGAGCAGTACTTC.

The V gene is TRBV6-5, the J gene TRBJ1-2; D is uncertain. CDR3 size: 13 residues. Germline assignment: CDR1 MNHEY and CDR2 SVGAGI. V was trimmed by 4 bases and J by 5 bases, leaving 11 bases between them. DNA of the CDR3: TGTGCCAGCAGTTTCGACACCCTATATGGCTACACCTTC. Translation: CASSFDTLYGYTF.

The CDR3 sequence is CASSAFELEQYF. The DNA for the CDR3 is TGTGCCAGCAGCGCCTTCGAGCTCGAGCAGTACTTC. The J gene is TRBJ2-7, the V gene TRBV11-2; D is unclear. Trimming stripped 5 bases from V and 6 bases from J, with 11 bases between. The CDR3 runs to 12 residues. Germline CDR1 SGHAT, CDR2 FQNNGV. Full variable domain (outside the CDR3, taken from reference TRBV11-2 and TRBJ2-7): EAGVAQSPRYKIIEKRQSVAFWCNPISGHATLYWYQQILGQGPKLLIQFQNNGVVDDSQLPKDRFSAERLKGVDSTLKIQPAKLEDSAVYLCASSAFELEQYFGPGTRLTVT.

The CDR3 here is CASSLYRGELPLHF. In nucleotides, the CDR3 is TGTGCCAGCAGTTTATACAGGGGCGAGCTACCCCTCCACTTT. The rearrangement uses TRBV27 and TRBJ1-6; 7 nucleotides align to TRBD1. The CDR3 loop spans 14 amino acids. The V segment lost 1 base and the J segment 12 bases; nucleotides outside the gene matches: 6. Germline assignment: CDR1 MNHEY and CDR2 SMNVEV (reference sequence).

The chain employs TRBV19 and TRBJ2-6; 10 nucleotides align to TRBD2. The germline CDR1 and CDR2 sequences are LNHDA and SQIVND (reference sequence). J lost 4 bases, V lost 4 bases, and 7 bases had no gene match. The CDR3 totals 17 residues. The CDR3 sequence is CASSNLAGVWGANVLTF. For the CDR3, the DNA is TGTGCCAGTAGTAACCTAGCGGGAGTGTGGGGGGCCAACGTCCTGACTTTC.